This T cell receptor (beta chain) is drawn from a study of blood T cell repertoires in COVID-19. Study overall: The study drew acute and convalescent COVID-19 samples from the United States, Italy and Spain. T cells, B-cell-depleted T cells, or PBMCs supplied cDNA or gDNA.

Original analysis: Nucleated cell counts were estimated from reference gene primer amplification. Method: immunoSEQ multiplex PCR; TCRdb's copy keeps in-frame clones and lacks some. That table gives V, J and clone size, and the DNA gave D and trimming. The sample includes roughly 130,000 clones, just under 85% of them seen just once. Trimming took 0 bases from V and 0 from J, leaving 13 bases between them. CDR1 is SGHDT, CDR2 YYEEEE, per germline. The CDR3 runs 18 residues. V gene TRBV5-6 combines with J gene TRBJ2-6, with a tentative D call TRBD1 (5 bases). The specimen sequenced was peripheral blood. The source is a woman aged 50 to 60 with acute or convalescent COVID-19. The chain's CDR3 is CASSLGWGPSSGANVLTF. The DNA for the CDR3 is TGTGCCAGCAGCTTGGGATGGGGCCCCAGCTCTGGGGCCAACGTCCTGACTTTC.